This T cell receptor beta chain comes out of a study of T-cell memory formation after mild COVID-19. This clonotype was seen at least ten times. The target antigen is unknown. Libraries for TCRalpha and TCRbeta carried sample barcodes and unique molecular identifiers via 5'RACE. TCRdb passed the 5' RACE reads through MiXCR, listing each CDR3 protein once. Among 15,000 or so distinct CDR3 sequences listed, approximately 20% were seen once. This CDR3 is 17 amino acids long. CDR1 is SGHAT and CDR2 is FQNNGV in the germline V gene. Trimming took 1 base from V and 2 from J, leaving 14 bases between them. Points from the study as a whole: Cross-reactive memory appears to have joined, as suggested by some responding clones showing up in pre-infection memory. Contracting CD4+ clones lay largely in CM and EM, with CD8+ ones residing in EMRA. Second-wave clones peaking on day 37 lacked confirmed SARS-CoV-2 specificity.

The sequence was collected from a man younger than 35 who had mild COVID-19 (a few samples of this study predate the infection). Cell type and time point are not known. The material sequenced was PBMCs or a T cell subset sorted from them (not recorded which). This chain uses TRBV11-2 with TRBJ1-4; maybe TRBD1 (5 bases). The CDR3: CASSLGQSHSTNEKLFF. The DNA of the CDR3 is TGTGCCAGCAGCTTAGGACAGAGCCACTCGACTAATGAAAAACTGTTTTTT.